The 28 T cell receptor beta chains listed next were all sequenced from one sample in a study of blood T cell repertoires in COVID-19. Sequencing used immunoSEQ multiplex PCR; TCRdb keeps in-frame clones, though not all of them. The sample gives 15,000 or so clones, 85% to 90% of which show up once; under 35% is in the top ten. The specimen was peripheral blood. These receptors were taken from a woman older than 75 with COVID-19, enrolled during active disease.

This clone showed up just once. The rearrangement joins TRBV9 to TRBJ2-2, with no clear D. In germline, CDR1 is SGDLS, CDR2 YYNGEE. The CDR3 is 14 amino acids. The germline V and J ends were trimmed by 0 bases and 2 bases, with 5 bases remaining between them. The DNA of the CDR3 is TGTGCCAGCAGCGTAGGGCCCAACACCGGGGAGCTGTTTTTT. Protein sequence: CASSVGPNTGELFF.

The chain joins TRBV18 to TRBJ1-6; 8 nucleotides line up with TRBD1. Germline V gene data show CDR1 as KGHSH and CDR2 as LQKENI. The CDR3 totals 16 residues. J was trimmed by 7 bases and V by 1 base; bases with no gene match: 6. CDR3 DNA sequence: TGTGCCAGCTCACCACAAGGACAGGGATTAAATTCACCCCTCCACTTT. Amino acid sequence: CASSPQGQGLNSPLHF.

This clone was seen a few times. The chain has TRBV19 and TRBJ1-5, with a tentative D call TRBD1 (6 bases). Germline CDR1 and CDR2: LNHDA and SQIVND (reference sequence). The CDR3 loop spans 15 amino acids. Trimming pared 3 bases from V and 2 bases from J, leaving 11 bases between. The CDR3 sequence: CASSIGGWGNQPQHF. As DNA, the CDR3 is TGTGCCAGTAGTATTGGGGGCTGGGGCAATCAGCCCCAGCATTTT.

The CDR3 region has the DNA TGTGCCAGCAGGGAGTGGGGTGAGGGCGGTGAAAAACTGTTTTTT. Its protein product is CASREWGEGGEKLFF. The chain joins TRBV2 to TRBJ1-4, with no clear D. Trimming stripped 6 bases from V and 7 bases from J, with 18 bases between. This CDR3 has 15 amino acids. Germline values: CDR1 SNHLY, CDR2 FYNNEI.

This chain uses TRBV29-1 with TRBJ1-1; D gene ambiguous. Looked up from germline, CDR1 is SQVTM and CDR2 is ANQGSEA. There are 14 residues in the CDR3. V was clipped by 7 bases and J by 2 bases, with 17 bases between them. CDR3 bases: TGCAGCGCCACACCCAGGCTCATTAACACTGAAGCTTTCTTT. This translates into CSATPRLINTEAFF.

The V call is TRBV10-3, the J call TRBJ1-1; no definite D call. Trimming stripped 0 bases from V and 3 bases from J, with 8 bases between. Germline V gives CDR1 ENHRY, CDR2 SYGVKD. This CDR3 is built from 14 residues. In DNA, the CDR3 is TGTGCCATCAGTGAGTCGGGAGTCTACACTGAAGCTTTCTTT. Protein sequence: CAISESGVYTEAFF.

The chain employs TRBV4-2 and TRBJ2-1; TRBD2 agrees at 15 bases. The CDR3 length is 16 residues. V was clipped by 0 bases and J by 10 bases; unmatched bases: 4. CDR1 and CDR2 from the germline V gene are LGHNA and YNFKEQ. For the CDR3, the DNA is TGTGCCAGCAGCCAAGATCTTGGGACTAGCGGGGGGGAGCAGTTCTTC. This encodes CASSQDLGTSGGEQFF.

This chain links TRBV6-2 or TRBV6-3 with TRBJ1-5; tentatively, D is TRBD1 (6 bases). Germline V gene lookup returns CDR1 MNHEY and CDR2 SVGEGT. CDR3 size: 15 residues. Between the trimmed V and J ends, which lost 4 bases and 5 bases, there was a span of 15 bases. The CDR3 region is CASSLTGQDYQPQHF. The CDR3 DNA reads as TGTGCCAGCAGTTTAACGGGACAAGATTATCAGCCCCAGCATTTT.

The chain recombines TRBV7-2 with TRBJ1-2; TRBD1 matches at 11 bases. The germline gives CDR1 SGHTA, CDR2 FQGNSA. CDR3 length: 15 residues. V shed 1 base, J shed 7 bases, and the junction held 5 bases outside the gene matches. The CDR3 DNA sequence: TGTGCCAGCAGCTTAGGCACCGGGACAGGGGGTGGCTACACCTTC. Its protein is CASSLGTGTGGGYTF.

In its sample, this clone was seen once. The chain is built from TRBV18 and TRBJ1-1; a possible D gene is TRBD1 (6 bases). CDR3 size: 18 residues. V lost 3 bases and J lost 2, with 22 bases in between. Germline CDR1 is KGHSH and CDR2 is LQKENI. The CDR3 DNA reads TGTGCCAGCTCACCGCGTCCAGGGGTCTTAATTCAAAACACTGAAGCTTTCTTT. Translating gives CASSPRPGVLIQNTEAFF.

This chain links TRBV5-1 with TRBJ2-4; 8 bases fit TRBD1. V was pared by 0 bases and J by 0 bases, with 2 bases of the junction left unmatched. Germline V gives CDR1 SGHRS, CDR2 YFSETQ. This CDR3 comprises 16 residues. The CDR3 loop is CASSLEGQGAKNIQYF. For the CDR3, the DNA is TGCGCCAGCAGCTTGGAAGGACAGGGAGCCAAAAACATTCAGTACTTC.

The CDR3 sequence: CASSVGTGIAYGYTF. The CDR3 DNA reads TGTGCCAGCAGTGTCGGGACAGGGATTGCCTATGGCTACACCTTC. The J gene is TRBJ1-2, the V gene TRBV2; TRBD1 matches at 9 bases. CDR1 is SNHLY and CDR2 is FYNNEI in the germline V gene. The CDR3 is 15 amino acids. The junction had 7 bases not matched to a gene; V was cut back by 4 bases and J by 4 bases.

The CDR3 nucleotides read TGCGCCAGCAGTTCCATTCCTAGGACAGGTTACTATGGCTACACCTTC. Translated: CASSSIPRTGYYGYTF. This sequence joins TRBV10-1 and TRBJ1-2, with 7 positions matching TRBD1. Germline V CDR1 and CDR2: WNHNN, SYGVQD (reference sequence). There are 16 residues in the CDR3. With V trimmed by 5 bases and J by 3 bases, 12 bases remained unmatched.

This clone was seen a single time. The rearrangement joins TRBV28 to TRBJ2-1; D may be TRBD1 (5 bases). There are 14 residues in the CDR3. V was clipped by 2 bases and J by 6 bases, with 11 bases between them. Germline V lookup: CDR1 MDHEN, CDR2 SYDVKM. CDR3 DNA sequence: TGTGCCAGCAGTTTAACCAGGGTGGTCAATGAGCAGTTCTTC. Encoded protein: CASSLTRVVNEQFF.

The V and J genes are TRBV25-1 and TRBJ1-2; possibly TRBD1 for D (6 bases). This CDR3 is built from 16 residues. The V and J ends lost 3 bases and 2 bases respectively, with 16 bases between them. Germline V gene sequence: CDR1 MGHDK, CDR2 SYGVNS. CDR3 sequence (DNA): TGTGCCAGCAGTGACCCCGCGTTGGGGGCGAACTATGGCTACACCTTC. The encoded protein is CASSDPALGANYGYTF.

This chain uses TRBV5-1 with TRBJ1-2; 8 bases fit TRBD1. Germline V CDR1 and CDR2: SGHRS, YFSETQ. The CDR3 runs to 14 residues. V gave up 0 bases and J gave up 10 bases; unmatched junction bases: 8. CDR3 amino acids: CASSLVGQAGPYTF. In DNA, the CDR3 is TGCGCCAGCAGCTTGGTGGGACAGGCAGGGCCCTACACCTTC.

V and J are TRBV12-3 or TRBV12-4 and TRBJ1-6; D is unresolved. Deletions cut 6 bases from V and 1 base from J, with 4 bases between. The CDR3 length is 13 residues. The DNA of the CDR3 is TGTGCCAGCAGAACATCCTATAATTCACCCCTCCACTTT. Translation gives CASRTSYNSPLHF.

This rearrangement joins TRBV4-3 to TRBJ1-4; 12 nucleotides line up with TRBD1. With 4 bases clipped from V and 3 bases from J, the junction kept 9 bases outside the gene matches. This CDR3 is built from 18 residues. Germline-derived CDR1 and CDR2 are LGHNA and YSLEER. The CDR3 region has the DNA TGCGCCAGCAGCCGAGAGGGGGGACAGGGGGCGGCTAATGAAAAACTGTTTTTT. Its translation is CASSREGGQGAANEKLFF.

The rearrangement joins TRBV4-1 to TRBJ1-5; tentatively, D is TRBD1 (5 bases). This CDR3 is built from 15 residues. CDR1 MGHRA and CDR2 YSYEKL come from the germline V gene. The V end was cut by 3 bases, the J end by 2 bases, with 11 bases between. The CDR3 spells CASSQLDIGNQPQHF. CDR3 bases: TGCGCCAGCAGCCAGTTGGACATTGGCAATCAGCCCCAGCATTTT.

The genes are TRBV12-5 and TRBJ1-1; possibly TRBD1 for D (5 bases). Trimming shortened V by 6 bases and J by 0 bases, and 17 bases separated the two germline ends. Germline V lookup: CDR1 LGHNT, CDR2 FRNRAP. The CDR3 is 16 residues long. CDR3 residues: CASGPDARAMNTEAFF. The DNA of the CDR3 is TGTGCTAGTGGCCCTGATGCCAGGGCTATGAACACTGAAGCTTTCTTT.

V is TRBV10-3 and J is TRBJ1-1, with 10 bases identical to TRBD1. CDR1 is ENHRY and CDR2 is SYGVKD in the germline V gene. This CDR3 region has 15 residues. The V segment lost 4 bases and the J segment 2 bases; nucleotides outside the gene matches: 4. The CDR3 DNA sequence: TGTGCCATCAGTGCAGGACAGGGGGGTAACACTGAAGCTTTCTTT. Translated: CAISAGQGGNTEAFF.

The chain combines TRBV15 with TRBJ2-1; 9 bases are shared with TRBD2. Per germline, CDR1 LNHNV and CDR2 YYDKDF (reference sequence). This CDR3 has 14 amino acids. The ends lost 1 base at V and 15 bases at J; junction bases unmatched: 10. The CDR3, as DNA: TGTGCCACCAGCAGAGGTGGAGCGGGAGGCGCCGGGTTCTTC. It translates to CATSRGGAGGAGFF.

The gene calls are TRBV9 and TRBJ2-3; 8 nucleotides match TRBD2. The germline CDR1 and CDR2 sequences are SGDLS and YYNGEE. With 2 bases clipped from V and 2 bases from J, the junction kept 10 bases outside the gene matches. CDR3 size: 17 residues. The CDR3 nucleotides read TGTGCCAGCAGCGTTGAGATTAGCGGGGACTTCACAGATACGCAGTATTTT. It specifies CASSVEISGDFTDTQYF.

The V and J genes are TRBV25-1 and TRBJ1-1; D is possibly TRBD1 (5 bases). Germline loops: CDR1 MGHDK, CDR2 SYGVNS. CDR3 length equals 15 residues. The ends were cut back, 2 bases at V and 0 bases at J, with 10 bases in the middle. The chain's CDR3 is CASSEPQGMNTEAFF. The CDR3 bases are TGTGCCAGCAGTGAACCCCAGGGCATGAACACTGAAGCTTTCTTT. Full variable domain (remainder filled in from reference TRBV25-1 and TRBJ1-1): EADIYQTPRYLVIGTGKKITLECSQTMGHDKMYWYQQDPGMELHLIHYSYGVNSTEKGDLSSESTVSRIRTEHFPLTLESARPSHTSQYLCASSEPQGMNTEAFFGQGTRLTVV.

The J gene is TRBJ1-2, the V gene TRBV12-3 or TRBV12-4; tentatively, D is TRBD1 (6 bases). The V end was cut by 7 bases, the J end by 5 bases, with 11 bases between. The CDR3 sequence is 12 residues long. In nucleotides, the CDR3 is TGTGCCAGCAAACAGGGTGAATATGGCTACACCTTC. Protein: CASKQGEYGYTF.

DNA of the CDR3: TGTGCCAGCAGCAGACAGGGGGCCGAAAGCTACGAGCAGTACTTC. It codes for CASSRQGAESYEQYF. V gene TRBV27 combines with J gene TRBJ2-7; 10 nucleotides match TRBD1. Per germline, CDR1 MNHEY and CDR2 SMNVEV (reference sequence). V dropped 6 bases and J dropped 3; count of bases not matched to a gene: 8. The CDR3 length is 15 residues.

The CDR3 reads CASSQGGTYNEQFF. CDR3 in DNA: TGTGCCAGCAGCCAAGGCGGGACCTACAATGAGCAGTTCTTC. This chain links TRBV4-2 with TRBJ2-1, with a possible D match to TRBD2 (6 bases). V was clipped by 1 base and J by 2 bases, with 6 bases between them. Germline V gene sequence: CDR1 LGHNA, CDR2 YNFKEQ. This CDR3 spans 14 amino acids.

V gene TRBV7-2 combines with J gene TRBJ1-2; D unclear. Germline CDR1 SGHTA, CDR2 FQGNSA. Trimming stripped 4 bases from V and 5 bases from J, with 17 bases between. The CDR3 has 15 amino acids. CDR3 nucleotides: TGTGCCAGCAGCTCCCCGGGTGCGGGCACATATGGCTACACCTTC. Translation gives CASSSPGAGTYGYTF.